Described below is a single TCR beta chain sequence and its context. These data belong to a study of blood T cell repertoires in COVID-19. Study-level background: From the United States, Italy and Spain came samples of acute and convalescent COVID-19.

Authors' analysis steps: For nucleated cells, counts were estimated from reference gene primer amplification. Here immunoSEQ multiplex PCR was the method, and the copy in TCRdb shows in-frame clones only, minus some. V and J calls and clone size are as listed in that table; D and trimming were resolved from the DNA. The sample shows 250,000 to 350,000 clones, about 90% of them seen only once. The CDR3 consists of 14 residues. Unmatched junction bases numbered 2, after V lost 1 base and J lost 7 bases. Germline values: CDR1 KGHSH, CDR2 LQKENI. Seattle patients were enrolled during active infection and followed longitudinally.

The sample taken for sequencing was peripheral blood. The chain employs TRBV18 and TRBJ1-2, with 11 positions matching TRBD1. The TCR was taken from a woman aged 25 to 45 with COVID-19, enrolled during active disease. The CDR3 nucleotides are TGTGCCAGCTCACCACAGGACAGGGGGCCTGGCTACACCTTC. This translates into CASSPQDRGPGYTF.